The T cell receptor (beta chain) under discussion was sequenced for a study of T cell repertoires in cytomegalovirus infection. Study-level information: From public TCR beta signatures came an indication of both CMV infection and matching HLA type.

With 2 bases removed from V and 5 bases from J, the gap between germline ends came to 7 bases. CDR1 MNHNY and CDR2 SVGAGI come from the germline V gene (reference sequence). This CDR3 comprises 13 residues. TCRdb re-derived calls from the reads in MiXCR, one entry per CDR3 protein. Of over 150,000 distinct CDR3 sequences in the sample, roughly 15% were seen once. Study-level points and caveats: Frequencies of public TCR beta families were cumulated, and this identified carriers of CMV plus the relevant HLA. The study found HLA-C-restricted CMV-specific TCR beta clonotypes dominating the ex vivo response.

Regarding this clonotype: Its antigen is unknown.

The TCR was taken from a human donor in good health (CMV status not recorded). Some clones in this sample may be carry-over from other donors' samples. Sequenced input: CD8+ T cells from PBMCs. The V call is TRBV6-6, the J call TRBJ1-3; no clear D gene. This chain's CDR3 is CASSYELRNTIYF. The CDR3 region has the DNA TGTGCCAGCAGTTACGAGTTGAGAAACACCATATATTTT.